This T cell receptor (beta chain) was recorded in a study of CD8+ T cells in alopecia areata. General observations from the study: Scalp sequencing also captures normal skin's resident alphabeta T cells.

Germline V gene sequence: CDR1 SGHAT, CDR2 FQNNGV. Deletions cut 5 bases from V and 10 bases from J, with 11 bases between. The CDR3 has 11 residues. This clone was recorded only once. Its cognate antigen is unknown. Individuals with alopecia areata gave both lesional scalp punch biopsies and peripheral blood for collection. After isolation, RNA underwent reverse transcription to generate cDNA as the sequencing template. Only in-frame clones appear in the TCRdb table, and some are missing; sequencing was by immunoSEQ multiplex PCR. The repertoire has over 150,000 clones, more than 60% of them found once; the top ten carry more than 1.5%.

The clonotype originates from a human donor with alopecia areata. The V call is TRBV11-2, the J call TRBJ2-5; TRBD2 might be the D (5 bases). The sequencing here drew on CD4+ T cells sorted from blood, taken at week 0. DNA of the CDR3: TGTGCCAGCAGCCCTGAACTAGTCCAGTACTTC. Protein: CASSPELVQYF.